These 27 T cell receptor beta chains share one sample of origin, sequenced in a study of T cells after yellow fever vaccination (dated by TCRdb to about 2019). Libraries were prepared through 5' RACE. The sample was run on an Illumina HiSeq 2500. The public reads were reprocessed in TCRdb via fastp at Q25 and MiXCR, keeping in-frame beta chains. Duplicate CDR3 protein sequences are folded into a single record with the most common DNA and genes. This sample holds 400,000 to 650,000 distinct CDR3 sequences; around a fifth were observed only once. The top ten clonotypes cover roughly a sixth of the sample. In the paper's terms, the treatment or condition label means: live attenuated yellow fever vaccine strain. The sample here was PBMCs, taken more than 20 days after the first yellow fever vaccination. The receptors were sampled from a man between 18 and 35 years old who received the YFV17D yellow fever vaccine.

V usage is TRBV4-2 and J usage is TRBJ2-1, with TRBD2 as a possible D gene (6 bases). The CDR3 spans 14 residues. V dropped 3 bases and J dropped 9 bases, with 15 bases sitting between them. In germline, CDR1 is LGHNA, CDR2 YNFKEQ. CDR3 sequence reads: CASSQEGFPFEQFF. In DNA form, the CDR3 reads TGTGCCAGCAGCCAGGAGGGGTTTCCGTTTGAGCAGTTCTTC.

V gene TRBV7-9 combines with J gene TRBJ2-5; TRBD1 is a possible D gene (5 bases). The ends were cut back, 5 bases at V and 0 bases at J, with 13 bases in the middle. The CDR3 extends over 15 amino acids. CDR1 SEHNR and CDR2 FQNEAQ come from the germline V gene (reference sequence). The CDR3 sequence: CASSLGETDQETQYF. DNA of the CDR3: TGTGCCAGCAGCCTAGGAGAGACAGACCAAGAGACCCAGTACTTC.

The chain has TRBV19 and TRBJ2-5, with TRBD2 identical over 11 bases. CDR1 and CDR2 from the germline V gene are LNHDA and SQIVND (reference sequence). The CDR3 totals 16 residues. Germline trimming cut 3 bases from V and 2 bases from J; bases unmatched to any gene: 5. Written as DNA, the CDR3 is TGTGCCAGTAGTATGGACCTAGCGGGGGGACAAGAGACCCAGTACTTC. Protein sequence: CASSMDLAGGQETQYF.

This chain uses TRBV7-6 with TRBJ2-7, with 8 bases matching TRBD2. Germline values: CDR1 SGHVS, CDR2 FNYEAQ. The CDR3 consists of 15 residues. V shed 4 bases and J 6 bases; nucleotides not matched to a gene: 11. CDR3 region: CASSSGGRARGEQYF. The CDR3 DNA reads as TGTGCCAGCAGCTCGGGGGGGCGAGCTCGGGGCGAGCAGTACTTC.

The V and J genes are TRBV12-3 or TRBV12-4 and TRBJ2-6, with 9 positions matching TRBD2. CDR3 length: 18 amino acids. The V and J ends lost 3 bases and 0 bases, in that order; junction bases with no gene match: 6. The CDR3 spells CASSLRGGSISGANVLTF. The CDR3 DNA sequence: TGTGCCAGCAGTTTGCGGGGGGGGTCGATCTCTGGGGCCAACGTCCTGACTTTC.

There are a few counts of this clonotype. V usage is TRBV19 and J usage is TRBJ1-5; TRBD1 agrees at 11 bases. V gave up 10 bases and J gave up 4 bases; unmatched junction bases: 6. The CDR3 is 14 residues long. Germline-derived CDR1 and CDR2 are LNHDA and SQIVND (reference sequence). The CDR3 loop is CATDGTGGNQPQHF. CDR3 bases: TGTGCCACCGACGGGACAGGGGGAAATCAGCCCCAGCATTTT.

This clonotype was observed a handful of times. The chain links TRBV11-2 to TRBJ2-7; 8 bases map to TRBD2. V lost 8 bases, J lost 2 bases, and 11 bases stayed unmatched. From germline, CDR1 is SGHAT and CDR2 FQNNGV. The CDR3 runs 15 residues. The CDR3: CASRTGAGETYEQYF. CDR3 bases: TGTGCCAGCCGGACGGGAGCGGGGGAGACCTACGAGCAGTACTTC.

This clonotype has a count of ten or more. V is TRBV5-1 and J is TRBJ2-1; D ambiguous. The germline gives CDR1 SGHRS, CDR2 YFSETQ. Trimming left V 4 bases short and J 0 bases short, with 11 bases between. The CDR3 has 15 amino acids. Written as DNA, the CDR3 is TGCGCCAGCAGCCAGGACGGAGCCTCCTACAATGAGCAGTTCTTC. This codes for CASSQDGASYNEQFF. Supplemented by reference TRBV5-1 and TRBJ2-1, the full variable domain reads KAGVTQTPRYLIKTRGQQVTLSCSPISGHRSVSWYQQTPGQGLQFLFEYFSETQRNKGNFPGRFSGRQFSNSRSEMNVSTLELGDSALYLCASSQDGASYNEQFFGPGTRLTVL.

The chain employs TRBV5-1 and TRBJ1-6, with 10 bases matching TRBD1. J gave up 8 bases and V 3 bases, and 5 bases lay outside the gene matches. This CDR3 has 15 residues. CDR1 is SGHRS, CDR2 YFSETQ, per germline. The CDR3 spells CASSWDRGFDSPLHF. The CDR3 DNA is TGCGCCAGCAGCTGGGACAGGGGTTTCGATTCACCCCTCCACTTT.

The chain joins TRBV4-3 to TRBJ2-1, with 7 bases matching TRBD2. After removal of 1 base from V and 7 bases from J, the junction contained 7 bases not matched to a gene. Per germline, CDR1 LGHNA and CDR2 YSLEER. The CDR3 is 15 amino acids. The CDR3 here is CASSQGWGGVNEQFF. The CDR3, as DNA: TGCGCCAGCAGCCAAGGGTGGGGGGGGGTAAATGAGCAGTTCTTC.

The chain uses TRBV24-1 and TRBJ2-5; 11 nucleotides match TRBD1. The CDR3 totals 15 residues. The trim removed 3 bases at V and 5 bases at J, leaving 4 bases unmatched. Germline V lookup: CDR1 KGHDR, CDR2 SFDVKD. The CDR3 protein is CATSDEDRGQETQYF. In nucleotides, the CDR3 is TGTGCCACCAGTGATGAGGACAGGGGGCAGGAGACCCAGTACTTC.

This clonotype was recorded a few times. This chain joins TRBV7-9 and TRBJ1-1; tentative D call: TRBD1 (6 bases). The CDR3 runs 16 residues. The germline gives CDR1 SEHNR, CDR2 FQNEAQ (reference sequence). Between the trimmed V and J ends, which lost 7 bases and 0 bases, there was a span of 18 bases. The CDR3 DNA follows: TGTGCCAGCACCAATAGGGGGGCCGGCATGAACACTGAAGCTTTCTTT. Protein product: CASTNRGAGMNTEAFF.

This clonotype was seen only a few times. The rearrangement joins TRBV3-1 to TRBJ2-2; 9 nucleotides align to TRBD2. Germline CDR1 and CDR2: LGHDT and YNNKEL (reference sequence). V trimming: 4 bases; J trimming: 5 bases; junction bases outside the gene matches: 8. The CDR3 runs 16 residues. As DNA, the CDR3 is TGTGCCAGCAGCCCGCGGGGGGGCGGGTTGACCGGGGAGCTGTTTTTT. It translates to CASSPRGGGLTGELFF.

This clonotype was detected only a few times. The chain carries TRBV29-1 and TRBJ1-1, with 7 bases identical to TRBD1. In germline, CDR1 is SQVTM, CDR2 ANQGSEA. The CDR3 is 13 residues long. The ends lost 6 bases at V and 5 bases at J; junction bases unmatched: 9. The CDR3 coding sequence is TGCAGCGTAACTTCAGGGGGGGGGACTGAAGCTTTCTTT. This sequence encodes CSVTSGGGTEAFF.

In this sample, this clonotype turned up a few times. The chain carries TRBV20-1 and TRBJ1-4, with 7 bases matching TRBD1. The CDR3 sequence is 16 residues long. The germline gives CDR1 DFQATT, CDR2 SNEGSKA (reference sequence). J gave up 7 bases and V 2 bases, and 13 bases lay outside the gene matches. The CDR3 coding sequence is TGCAGTGCTAGATCCCTCCGGGGGACAGCAGTTGAAAAACTGTTTTTT. Amino acids: CSARSLRGTAVEKLFF.

The chain links TRBV5-1 to TRBJ2-3, with 13 bases aligning to TRBD2. With 4 bases clipped from V and 6 bases from J, the junction kept 8 bases outside the gene matches. Germline V CDR1 and CDR2: SGHRS, YFSETQ. The CDR3 is 16 amino acids. CDR3 amino acids: CASSGTSGVPADTQYF. In DNA form, the CDR3 reads TGCGCCAGCAGCGGGACTAGCGGGGTCCCGGCGGATACGCAGTATTTT.

This clonotype was found a few times. This rearrangement joins TRBV5-1 to TRBJ1-1; D unresolved. CDR1 is SGHRS and CDR2 is YFSETQ in the germline V gene. The V end lost 2 bases, the J end lost 1 base, and 9 bases lay between the germline ends. CDR3 size: 14 residues. Written as DNA, the CDR3 is TGCGCCAGCAGCTTCGACGGAGGGAACACTGAAGCTTTCTTT. Amino acids: CASSFDGGNTEAFF. Full variable domain (remainder filled in from reference TRBV5-1 and TRBJ1-1): KAGVTQTPRYLIKTRGQQVTLSCSPISGHRSVSWYQQTPGQGLQFLFEYFSETQRNKGNFPGRFSGRQFSNSRSEMNVSTLELGDSALYLCASSFDGGNTEAFFGQGTRLTVV.

The rearrangement joins TRBV7-9 to TRBJ2-2; D is uncertain. With 2 bases removed from V and 0 bases from J, the gap between germline ends came to 7 bases. The CDR3 length is 15 residues. CDR1 SEHNR and CDR2 FQNEAQ come from the germline V gene (reference sequence). The CDR3 is CASSLIATNTGELFF. CDR3 nucleotides: TGTGCCAGCAGCTTAATTGCCACGAACACCGGGGAGCTGTTTTTT. The complete variable domain, with remaining parts taken from reference TRBV7-9 and TRBJ2-2, reads DTGVSQNPRHKITKRGQNVTFRCDPISEHNRLYWYRQTLGQGPEFLTYFQNEAQLEKSRLLSDRFSAERPKGSFSTLEIQRTEQGDSAMYLCASSLIATNTGELFFGEGSRLTVL.

The V and J genes are TRBV21-1 and TRBJ2-7. TRBV21-1 is an annotated pseudogene. This CDR3 contains 10 residues. The CDR3 region is CASPLGEQYV. The CDR3 DNA is TGTGCCAGCCCTTTGGGCGAGCAGTACGTC.

The genes are TRBV7-9 and TRBJ1-2; the match to TRBD1 covers 8 bases. Trimming cost V 1 base and J 5 bases; bases outside gene matches: 3. Germline CDR1 SEHNR, CDR2 FQNEAQ (reference sequence). This CDR3 spans 14 amino acids. The CDR3 loop reads CASSLGTGRYGYTF. The CDR3 nucleotides read TGTGCCAGCAGCTTAGGGACAGGGAGGTATGGCTACACCTTC.

This clonotype turned up a few times. The chain links TRBV11-2 to TRBJ1-2; D call uncertain. V was cut by 3 bases and J by 8 bases, with 13 bases left in between. The CDR3 runs 13 residues. Germline loops: CDR1 SGHAT, CDR2 FQNNGV. The CDR3 protein is CASSLDEGGGYTF. CDR3 DNA: TGTGCCAGCAGCTTGGACGAGGGAGGAGGCTACACCTTC.

The rearrangement links TRBV9 to TRBJ2-3, with D possibly being TRBD2 (7 bases). V lost 0 bases and J 4 bases, leaving 15 bases between the germline ends. This CDR3 has 16 amino acids. The germline CDR1 and CDR2 sequences are SGDLS and YYNGEE. CDR3 sequence reads: CASSVEVGGAPDTQYF. For the CDR3, the DNA is TGTGCCAGCAGCGTAGAAGTAGGGGGGGCCCCAGATACGCAGTATTTT.

This chain links TRBV3-1 with TRBJ1-2; D call uncertain. Trimming removed 0 bases from V and 8 bases from J, with 7 bases in between. Germline V gene data show CDR1 as LGHDT and CDR2 as YNNKEL (reference sequence). The CDR3 spans 12 residues. The CDR3 loop reads CASSQDVGGYTF. In DNA form, the CDR3 reads TGTGCCAGCAGCCAAGACGTAGGGGGCTACACCTTC.

The chain is built from TRBV5-1 and TRBJ1-5; 9 bases map to TRBD1. The V gene end was trimmed by 2 bases and the J gene end by 1 base; junction bases not matched to a gene: 1. Germline loops: CDR1 SGHRS, CDR2 YFSETQ. This CDR3 comprises 15 residues. CDR3 protein: CASSFTGGSNQPQHF. The CDR3, as DNA: TGCGCCAGCAGCTTTACAGGGGGCAGCAATCAGCCCCAGCATTTT.

In this sample, this clonotype turned up a few times. V and J are TRBV7-2 and TRBJ2-5, with 9 bases matching TRBD1. Germline CDR1 and CDR2: SGHTA and FQGNSA. The CDR3 is 14 amino acids. Unmatched junction bases numbered 5, after V lost 7 bases and J lost 2 bases. As DNA, the CDR3 is TGTGCCAGCATGCTCGACAGGGGGCAAGAGACCCAGTACTTC. Protein product: CASMLDRGQETQYF.

This sequence joins TRBV6-2 or TRBV6-3 and TRBJ2-5; 7 nucleotides agree with TRBD2. CDR3 length: 14 amino acids. The V gene's germline CDR1 is MNHEY and CDR2 SVGEGT. V lost 0 bases and J lost 2; bases outside the gene matches: 0. CDR3 sequence reads: CASSYSSGQETQYF. DNA for the CDR3: TGTGCCAGCAGTTACTCTAGCGGGCAAGAGACCCAGTACTTC.

The gene calls are TRBV3-1 and TRBJ2-1, with 12 bases that match TRBD2. Germline V gene sequence: CDR1 LGHDT, CDR2 YNNKEL (reference sequence). The CDR3 contains 13 residues. Trimming took 7 bases from V and 9 from J; bases not matched to a gene: 4. The CDR3 nucleotides are TGTGCCAGCACCGGGACTAGCGGGCTTGAGCAGTTCTTC. Its protein product is CASTGTSGLEQFF.